Presented here are 8 T cell receptor beta chains from one specimen sequenced in a study of shared clonotypes between healthy human individuals. Profiled with immunoSEQ multiplex PCR; TCRdb holds only in-frame clones, not every one. The profile shows roughly 320,000 clones, around 86% of them singletons. Specimen: memory CD8+ T cells sorted from blood. Noted subset: CD45RO+ cells pooled with CCR7-negative TemRA cells. These receptors were taken from a young man in good health.

The chain links TRBV2 to TRBJ2-7; 7 nucleotides align to TRBD1. V lost 2 bases, J lost 0 bases, and 19 bases stayed unmatched. Germline V CDR1 and CDR2: SNHLY, FYNNEI. CDR3 length: 20 residues. This CDR3 reads CASSETIRQGPPVSSYEQYF. The CDR3 DNA reads TGTGCCAGCAGTGAAACCATACGACAGGGACCCCCGGTTTCCTCCTACGAGCAGTACTTC.

Only one count was recorded for this clone. The rearrangement uses TRBV30 and TRBJ2-7, with TRBD2 matching 12 bases. Per germline, CDR1 GTSNPN and CDR2 SVGIG (reference sequence). The V and J ends lost 0 bases and 2 bases, in that order; junction bases with no gene match: 2. The CDR3 is 15 residues long. The CDR3 protein is CAWSVGLAGTYEQYF. CDR3 DNA: TGTGCCTGGAGTGTTGGACTAGCGGGAACCTACGAGCAGTACTTC.

J is TRBJ1-2 and V is TRBV11-1; D ambiguous. The CDR3 length is 15 residues. Trimming shortened V by 3 bases and J by 10 bases, and 21 bases separated the two germline ends. CDR1 SGHAT and CDR2 FQDESV come from the germline V gene (reference sequence). The CDR3 nucleotides are TGTGCCAGCAGCTTGGCCAGGTCCGGGCAATTGGACTACACCTTC. This encodes CASSLARSGQLDYTF.

The gene calls are TRBV5-4 and TRBJ1-1; unclear D gene. Germline assignment: CDR1 SGHNT and CDR2 YYREEE (reference sequence). Trimming took off 3 bases at V and 1 base at J, with 4 bases between the two ends. The CDR3 loop spans 12 amino acids. CDR3 coding DNA: TGTGCCAGCAGCTGGGAGAACACTGAAGCTTTCTTT. Amino acid sequence: CASSWENTEAFF.

The chain uses TRBV6-5 and TRBJ2-7; the D gene is possibly TRBD1 (6 bases). The CDR3 has 12 amino acids. Looked up from germline, CDR1 is MNHEY and CDR2 is SVGAGI. The germline V and J ends were trimmed by 6 bases and 6 bases, with 12 bases remaining between them. CDR3 DNA sequence: TGTGCCAGCAGAACCGGGACATTCGAGCAGTACTTC. Translated: CASRTGTFEQYF.

The rearrangement uses TRBV2 and TRBJ1-2; no reliable D call. The CDR3 totals 13 residues. V dropped 2 bases and J dropped 1 base, with 5 bases sitting between them. From germline, CDR1 is SNHLY and CDR2 FYNNEI. The CDR3 nucleotides read TGTGCCAGCAGTGAACCATATAACTATGGCTACACCTTC. Translated, it gives CASSEPYNYGYTF.

CDR3 residues: CASSLMGFRNTGELFF. CDR3 sequence (DNA): TGTGCCAGCAGTTTAATGGGGTTTCGGAACACCGGGGAGCTGTTTTTT. This sequence joins TRBV27 and TRBJ2-2; D is unclear. Trimming shortened V by 2 bases and J by 1 base, and 11 bases separated the two germline ends. The CDR3 covers 16 residues. CDR1 is MNHEY, CDR2 SMNVEV, per germline (reference sequence).

The chain's CDR3 is CASSVGDGNSPLHF. In nucleotides, the CDR3 is TGTGCCAGCAGCGTAGGGGACGGAAATTCACCCCTCCACTTT. The V call is TRBV9, the J call TRBJ1-6, with D possibly TRBD1 on 5 matching bases. V gave up 0 bases and J gave up 7 bases, with 8 bases separating them. The CDR3 has 14 amino acids. Germline loops: CDR1 SGDLS, CDR2 YYNGEE.